This T cell receptor beta chain was recorded in a study of T cell responses to AZD1222 COVID-19 vaccine (dated by TCRdb to about 2021). About the full investigation: AZD1222 recipients given second doses at about 4 weeks or at about 12 weeks were pooled, since spike-specific TCR depth and breadth were not found to differ between the two schedules. A total of about 230 trial participants underwent TCR sequencing, of whom some 210 received two doses of AZD1222 and some 26 received two doses of the MenACWY control vaccine. Trial participants were enrolled by age into 18-55, 56-69 and 70-plus year subgroups, with roughly 160, 29 and 62 TCR-sequenced participants respectively.

The sample's time point label is to be understood as: baseline before first vaccination. Samples from vaccinated people were obtained from the UK trials COV001 and COV002, which included a single-blind randomized controlled phase 2/3 trial of AZD1222 (ChAdOx1 nCoV-19) in healthy adults. Trial participant PBMC samples were collected at day 0 and day 28 after the second dose for TCRbeta chain sequencing. Here V drops 5 bases and J drops 0 bases, and the junction holds 3 bases not matched to any gene. The germline V gene (reference sequence) specifies LNHDA as CDR1 and SQIVND as CDR2. Reading from cysteine to phenylalanine, the CDR3 counts 14 amino acids. CDR3 DNA only is kept here, 42 bases in frame from base 1. Broader findings and caveats from the paper: Reportedly, almost half of the unique spike-specific TCRs recognized epitopes lying outside the regions that are mutated in the B.1.351 and B.1.1.7 variants. Spike-specific TCR breadth and depth rose significantly after two AZD1222 doses compared with day 0 and with MenACWY recipients. Conclusions about previously exposed vaccinees were limited because only six AZD1222 recipients were SARS-CoV-2 seropositive at baseline. Participants were mostly white British, with more females than males. The authors suggested clonal diversity may have been underestimated. CD4 TCRs associated with the vaccine covered the entire spike protein, and the dominant responses were in regions 160-218 and 743-854. The 56-69-year group was small, and its depth increase did not reach significance, likely because of low power. Because no samples from the day 14 peak response were available, repertoires could be characterized only after the peak T cell response.

As regards this clone: It lacks a known antigen. Within one base of it there is no much larger clone, and no base qualities were kept.

The CDR3 regions of human TCRbeta chains were analyzed by immunosequencing. Concerning the study's data processing: TCRs in the repertoires were compared against a reference library of SARS-CoV-2-specific TCRs that had been generated with the MIRA antigen-specificity platform. Breadth meant the fraction of unique TCRs that were SARS-CoV-2-associated, whereas depth meant the fraction of total T cells that were SARS-CoV-2-associated. Each spike-specific TCR was assigned to its reactive spike region and to a CD4 or CD8 class using the MIRA data. Log10-transformed breadth and depth values were compared by one-way ANOVA with Sidak's multiple comparisons tests. TCRdb's version of the immuneACCESS table is confined to in-frame rearrangements and falls short of the full clone set. An unresolved V gene accounts for under half of the shortfall where checked; the remainder is of unknown origin. Clone size and the V and J calls come from that table; the DNA yielded D and trimming. Recorded for this sample are 80,000 to 95,000 clones; about 78% of them occurred a single time. 20% to 25% of the sample lies in the top ten.

The TCR was taken from an adult in good health. The rearranged chain carries TRBV19 and TRBJ2-7, with 8 middle bases fitting TRBD1. The sequencing here drew on peripheral blood, taken on day 0 of AZD1222 vaccination. The CDR3 reads as follows: CASSSQGASYEQYF. The nucleotide sequence is TGTGCCAGTAGTTCGCAGGGGGCCTCCTACGAGCAGTACTTC.